These 22 T cell receptor beta chains came from one sample sequenced in a study of T-cell reconstitution after alpha-beta-depleted transplantation in children. Unique molecular identifiers were used in preparing the TCRbeta library. TCRdb redid the calling of the PCR reads with MiXCR, one entry per CDR3 protein. This table holds around 200,000 distinct CDR3 sequences, around 6.8% found once. The sequencing used PBMCs from the stem cell graft donor, collected from the stem cell graft. These TCRs come from a human donor who donated a stem cell graft to a child with Wiskott-Aldrich syndrome.

This clonotype was recorded only once. A much larger clone is a single base away; this may be a read error. The V gene is TRBV3-1, the J gene TRBJ2-6; unclear D gene. The V end lost 7 bases, the J end lost 0 bases, and 16 bases lay between the germline ends. Germline V CDR1 and CDR2: LGHDT, YNNKEL (reference sequence). The CDR3 loop spans 17 amino acids. The CDR3 spells CASTPREGSSGANVLTF. In DNA form, the CDR3 reads TGTGCCAGCACCCCCCGAGAAGGCAGCTCTGGGGCCAACGTCCTGACTTTC.

Ten or more counts support this clonotype. The chain links TRBV20-1 to TRBJ2-1, with 7 bases identical to TRBD2. The CDR3 has 15 amino acids. CDR1 and CDR2 (germline): DFQATT, SNEGSKA (reference sequence). Trimming cost V 6 bases and J 2 bases; bases outside gene matches: 10. In nucleotides, the CDR3 is TGCAGTGCCCTCACCCGGGCGGGGGCCTACAATGAGCAGTTCTTC. Translation gives CSALTRAGAYNEQFF.

This clonotype has a count of ten or more. The rearrangement links TRBV12-3 or TRBV12-4 to TRBJ2-3; perhaps TRBD2 as D (5 bases). The length of the CDR3 is 12 residues. V was cut by 6 bases and J by 7 bases, with 11 bases left in between. The CDR3 nucleotides read TGTGCCAGCAGGCGGCCCGGGAATACGCAGTATTTT. It translates to CASRRPGNTQYF.

This clonotype has more than one count but fewer than ten. V usage is TRBV7-6 and J usage is TRBJ1-1; D is possibly TRBD1 (6 bases). The germline V and J ends were trimmed by 5 bases and 0 bases, with 13 bases remaining between them. The CDR3 loop spans 15 amino acids. Germline CDR1 and CDR2: SGHVS and FNYEAQ. CDR3 residues: CASSRSDRLNTEAFF. The CDR3 nucleotides are TGTGCCAGCAGCCGCTCTGACAGGCTGAACACTGAAGCTTTCTTT.

Ten or more counts support this clonotype. The chain has TRBV7-2 and TRBJ2-7; D call uncertain. Trimming cost V 8 bases and J 3 bases, with 8 bases left between them. In germline, CDR1 is SGHTA, CDR2 FQGNSA. The CDR3 length is 11 residues. In DNA form, the CDR3 reads TGTGCCAGCGCATCATACTACGAGCAGTACTTC. Its protein product is CASASYYEQYF.

The gene calls are TRBV3-2 and TRBJ2-1; TRBD2, as called in the table, went unchecked against the DNA. TRBV3-2 counts as a pseudogene. The CDR3 totals 16 residues. The CDR3 region is CASSSGLASNYNEQFF. CDR3 DNA: TGTGCCAGCTCTTCGGGACTAGCGTCAAACTACAATGAGCAGTTCTTC.

This clonotype occurred a few times. V is TRBV5-1 and J is TRBJ2-7; D is tentatively TRBD1 or TRBD2 (5 bases each). This CDR3 spans 14 amino acids. Trimming stripped 4 bases from V and 2 bases from J, with 13 bases between. The germline V gene encodes CDR1 SGHRS and CDR2 YFSETQ. The CDR3 here is CASSPGTGTYEQYF. The CDR3 DNA follows: TGCGCCAGCAGCCCCGGGACGGGTACCTACGAGCAGTACTTC.

This clonotype has at least ten counts. The CDR3: CASSLDGRKNTEAFF. DNA of the CDR3: TGCGCCAGCAGCTTGGATGGACGTAAGAACACTGAAGCTTTCTTT. This sequence joins TRBV5-1 and TRBJ1-1; D gene unclear. CDR1 SGHRS and CDR2 YFSETQ come from the germline V gene. The CDR3 loop spans 15 amino acids. V was trimmed by 0 bases and J by 1 base, leaving 10 bases between them.

J is TRBJ2-3 and V is TRBV12-3 or TRBV12-4; TRBD2 aligns across 9 bases. The CDR3 length is 14 residues. Trimming took 6 bases from V and 3 from J; bases not matched to a gene: 4. In DNA form, the CDR3 reads TGTGCCAGCAGAAGAGCGGGAGGTACAGATACGCAGTATTTT. Its translation: CASRRAGGTDTQYF.

Comment on this clonotype: This may stem from a read error, because a much larger clone lies one nucleotide away. The V and J genes are TRBV4-3 and TRBJ1-4; D is perhaps TRBD1 (6 bases). The V gene's germline CDR1 is LGHNA and CDR2 YSLEER. The CDR3 runs 14 residues. Trimming removed 11 bases at V and 2 bases at J, with 15 bases between. The DNA of the CDR3 is TGCGCCTGCGGGGAGGGGGTTACTAATGAAAAACTGTTTTTT. This codes for CACGEGVTNEKLFF.

V usage is TRBV6-1 and J usage is TRBJ2-7, with 9 bases fitting TRBD1. The CDR3 has 15 residues. The ends lost 5 bases at V and 1 base at J; junction bases unmatched: 6. Germline V gene sequence: CDR1 MNHNS, CDR2 SASEGT. Here the CDR3 DNA reads TGTGCCAGCAGTAGGGACAGGGAAAGATCCTACGAGCAGTACTTC. The encoded protein is CASSRDRERSYEQYF.

This clonotype came up many times. The rearrangement links TRBV12-3 or TRBV12-4 to TRBJ1-5; TRBD1 is a possible D gene (5 bases). The CDR3 has 13 residues. The V and J ends lost 6 bases and 6 bases respectively, with 12 bases between them. The CDR3 region has the DNA TGTGCCAGCAGGTACAGGTTGGGTCAGCCCCAGCATTTT. Amino acid sequence: CASRYRLGQPQHF.

V usage is TRBV28 and J usage is TRBJ1-2, with D possibly TRBD1 on 5 matching bases. The CDR3 is made up of 14 amino acids. The V gene lost 6 bases and the J gene lost 0 bases, with 11 bases spanning the gap. The germline V gene has CDR1 MDHEN and CDR2 SYDVKM. Written as DNA, the CDR3 is TGTGCCAGCAGCCTGTGGGGCCCTAACTATGGCTACACCTTC. It translates to CASSLWGPNYGYTF.

The chain uses TRBV5-1 and TRBJ2-1; the D call may be TRBD1 or TRBD2 (5 bases each). Between the trimmed V and J ends, which lost 3 bases and 1 base, there was a span of 14 bases. CDR3 length: 16 amino acids. CDR1 and CDR2 (germline): SGHRS, YFSETQ. CDR3 nucleotide sequence: TGCGCCAGCAGCTGGGGGACGGTTGGATCCTACAATGAGCAGTTCTTC. It codes for CASSWGTVGSYNEQFF.

Turning to this clonotype: Being one base from a much bigger clone, this may be a read error. V gene TRBV7-2 combines with J gene TRBJ1-5; D not resolved. This CDR3 spans 15 amino acids. The V gene lost 1 base and the J gene lost 1 base, with 8 bases spanning the gap. Germline V gene data show CDR1 as SGHTA and CDR2 as FQGNSA. The CDR3 loop is CASSLGGSSNQPQHF. Written as DNA, the CDR3 is TGTGCCAGCAGCTTAGGTGGGTCCAGCAATCAGCCCCAGCATTTT. The full variable domain, its missing parts supplied by reference TRBV7-2 and TRBJ1-5, is GAGVSQSPSNKVTEKGKDVELRCDPISGHTALYWYRQSLGQGLEFLIYFQGNSAPDKSGLPSDRFSAERTGGSVSTLTIQRTQQEDSAVYLCASSLGGSSNQPQHFGDGTRLSIL.

This clonotype occurred many times. V usage is TRBV7-7 and J usage is TRBJ2-3; TRBD1 agrees at 9 bases. Germline CDR1 is SSHAT and CDR2 is FNYEAQ (reference sequence). V dropped 5 bases and J dropped 3; count of bases not matched to a gene: 9. The CDR3 is 16 amino acids. The CDR3 DNA reads as TGTGCCAGCAGCATACCCGGGACAGGGAAGACAGATACGCAGTATTTT. It is translated as CASSIPGTGKTDTQYF.

This clonotype came up a few times. This chain uses TRBV6-4 with TRBJ1-1; possibly TRBD1 for D (5 bases). Germline CDR1 MRHNA, CDR2 SNTAGT. This CDR3 has 13 residues. Trimming pared 6 bases from V and 4 bases from J, leaving 12 bases between. The CDR3: CASRGGGSTEAFF. The CDR3 DNA sequence: TGTGCCAGCAGGGGGGGGGGAAGCACTGAAGCTTTCTTT.

The chain couples TRBV2 to TRBJ2-7; 7 bases map to TRBD1. Germline lookup yields CDR1 SNHLY and CDR2 FYNNEI. The V gene end was trimmed by 8 bases and the J gene end by 2 bases; junction bases not matched to a gene: 6. There are 13 residues in the CDR3. The CDR3 here is CASETGNPYEQYF. CDR3 in DNA: TGTGCCAGCGAGACAGGGAACCCCTACGAGCAGTACTTC.

This clonotype was observed at least ten times. The chain couples TRBV10-3 to TRBJ1-1; TRBD1 agrees at 7 bases. The CDR3 has 19 amino acids. With 6 bases clipped from V and 0 bases from J, the junction kept 19 bases outside the gene matches. CDR1 is ENHRY and CDR2 is SYGVKD in the germline V gene. CDR3 DNA: TGTGCCATCAGGGGGGCCCCGGGACAGAGAGTGCAATTGAACACTGAAGCTTTCTTT. As protein: CAIRGAPGQRVQLNTEAFF.

This clonotype has ten or more counts. The chain has TRBV27 and TRBJ2-7, with no clear D. The CDR3 loop spans 16 amino acids. The ends were cut back, 1 base at V and 1 base at J, with 14 bases in the middle. The germline V gene encodes CDR1 MNHEY and CDR2 SMNVEV (reference sequence). CDR3 bases: TGTGCCAGCAGTTTATTCGGGCATGGGCCATCCTACGAGCAGTACTTC. Residues: CASSLFGHGPSYEQYF.

This chain links TRBV5-1 with TRBJ1-3; the D gene is possibly TRBD1 (5 bases). CDR1 SGHRS and CDR2 YFSETQ come from the germline V gene. Trimming cost V 4 bases and J 1 base, with 12 bases left between them. The CDR3 is 15 residues long. The CDR3 spells CASSMDTSSGNTIYF. The CDR3 DNA follows: TGCGCCAGCAGCATGGACACCTCATCTGGAAACACCATATATTTT.

The J gene is TRBJ2-2, the V gene TRBV7-9, with unresolved D. There are 15 residues in the CDR3. Trimming took 1 base from V and 2 from J, leaving 8 bases between them. The germline CDR1 and CDR2 sequences are SEHNR and FQNEAQ (reference sequence). Here the CDR3 DNA reads TGTGCCAGCAGCTTAGGCCCAGCAAACACCGGGGAGCTGTTTTTT. This codes for CASSLGPANTGELFF.